The 5 T cell receptor beta chains reported below all come from one sample, sequenced in a study of blood T cell repertoires in COVID-19 (dated by TCRdb to the early 2020s). Libraries were made using the immunoSEQ multiplex PCR assay. TCRdb's version of the immuneACCESS table is confined to in-frame rearrangements and falls short of the full clone set. An unresolved V gene accounts for under half of the shortfall where checked; the remainder is of unknown origin. For this sample there are fewer than 350,000 clones; about 89% appear just once. Together, the top ten hold approximately 10% of the sample. Input material: peripheral blood. All receptors come from a man in his forties with active or convalescent COVID-19.

This clone was seen only once. The J gene is TRBJ1-4, the V gene TRBV4-1; 9 nucleotides line up with TRBD1. The CDR3 covers 16 residues. Germline loops: CDR1 MGHRA, CDR2 YSYEKL. With 0 bases clipped from V and 6 bases from J, the junction kept 5 bases outside the gene matches. CDR3 sequence: CASSQDPTGGYEKLFF. The CDR3 DNA follows: TGCGCCAGCAGCCAAGATCCGACAGGGGGTTATGAAAAACTGTTTTTT.

This chain links TRBV4-1 with TRBJ1-2; D uncertain. V was pared by 0 bases and J by 3 bases, with 14 bases between. This CDR3 is built from 16 residues. CDR1 is MGHRA and CDR2 is YSYEKL in the germline V gene. CDR3 in amino acids: CASSQDYRAGDYGYTF. DNA for the CDR3: TGCGCCAGCAGCCAAGATTATAGGGCCGGGGACTATGGCTACACCTTC.

The rearrangement joins TRBV3-1 (or the pseudogene TRBV3-2) to TRBJ1-5; D is unclear. The germline CDR1 and CDR2 sequences are LGHDT and YNNKEL (reference sequence). V dropped 4 bases and J dropped 7 bases, with 20 bases sitting between them. The CDR3 has 16 amino acids. The CDR3 is CASSLGETGLGQPQHF. The CDR3 DNA follows: TGTGCCAGCAGCCTGGGAGAGACGGGGTTAGGCCAGCCCCAGCATTTT.

This sequence joins TRBV12-3 or TRBV12-4 and TRBJ2-7; D ambiguous. V lost 5 bases and J 3 bases, leaving 11 bases between the germline ends. CDR3 size: 13 residues. In DNA, the CDR3 is TGTGCCAGCAGTCCCTCACTGGTCTACGAGCAGTACTTC. Amino acid sequence: CASSPSLVYEQYF.

This clone was recorded once. The chain uses TRBV29-1 and TRBJ1-6; TRBD1 aligns across 8 bases. Germline V gene data show CDR1 as SQVTM and CDR2 as ANQGSEA. The CDR3 contains 13 residues. Trimming removed 4 bases from V and 8 bases from J; junction bases left unmatched: 4. The CDR3 nucleotides are TGCAGCGTTGGGGGACAGGAGGATTCACCCCTCCACTTT. It codes for CSVGGQEDSPLHF.